These 24 T cell receptor beta chains share one sample of origin, sequenced in a study of OX40 agonist ivuxolimab in advanced cancers. Profiled with immunoSEQ multiplex PCR; TCRdb holds only in-frame clones, not every one. The sample lists over 60,000 clones; more than 80% were seen once. Sequenced here: CD4+ or CD8+ T cells sorted from blood, sampled in a trial of the OX40 agonist ivuxolimab. These receptors were obtained from an adult with an advanced solid tumor such as melanoma, head and neck, liver or kidney cancer.

The V call is TRBV19, the J call TRBJ1-6, with 8 bases lining up with TRBD1. There are 14 residues in the CDR3. The germline gives CDR1 LNHDA, CDR2 SQIVND (reference sequence). The V and J ends lost 4 bases and 9 bases, in that order; junction bases with no gene match: 5. The CDR3 loop reads CASSKDRGGSPLHF. CDR3 DNA: TGTGCCAGTAGTAAAGACAGGGGTGGTTCACCCCTCCACTTT.

This clone was counted once. One end of the junction fails to match germline, which may point to a read error. The V and J genes are TRBV23-1 and TRBJ1-2; D is undetermined. TRBV23-1 is recorded as an ORF, its role being uncertain. This CDR3 has 14 residues. As DNA, the CDR3 is TGCGCCAGCAGTCCTCTTGGGATTGGCTATGGCTGCACCTTC. Protein product: CASSPLGIGYGCTF.

V is TRBV27 and J is TRBJ2-3; 7 bases match TRBD1. There are 15 residues in the CDR3. From germline, CDR1 is MNHEY and CDR2 SMNVEV (reference sequence). V was clipped by 4 bases and J by 2 bases; unmatched bases: 6. CDR3 loop: CASSSRDRNTDTQYF. CDR3 DNA: TGTGCCAGCAGTTCCCGGGACAGAAACACAGATACGCAGTATTTT.

This sequence joins TRBV6-6 and TRBJ2-4; no definite D call. V was cut by 5 bases and J by 0 bases, with 11 bases left in between. CDR1 is MNHNY, CDR2 SVGAGI, per germline (reference sequence). There are 15 residues in the CDR3. The CDR3 sequence is CASSQVDLAKNIQYF. CDR3 coding DNA: TGTGCCAGCAGTCAGGTCGACCTAGCCAAAAACATTCAGTACTTC.

V is TRBV6-1 and J is TRBJ1-5; D not resolved. The V gene's germline CDR1 is MNHNS and CDR2 SASEGT. The V end was cut by 2 bases, the J end by 0 bases, with 11 bases between. CDR3 length: 16 residues. The CDR3 nucleotides read TGTGCCAGCAGTGAAATAGAGCATTTTAGCAATCAGCCCCAGCATTTT. This sequence encodes CASSEIEHFSNQPQHF.

The chain employs TRBV6-1 and TRBJ2-7, with 10 positions matching TRBD1. The CDR3 is 15 amino acids. After removal of 1 base from V and 1 base from J, the junction contained 1 base not matched to a gene. Germline V lookup: CDR1 MNHNS, CDR2 SASEGT. The CDR3 nucleotides are TGTGCCAGCAGTGAAGGGGACAGGGGTTCCTACGAGCAGTACTTC. This gives the protein CASSEGDRGSYEQYF.

This rearrangement joins TRBV28 to TRBJ1-5; 8 positions agree with TRBD1. This CDR3 comprises 15 residues. Germline V lookup: CDR1 MDHEN, CDR2 SYDVKM. Germline trimming cut 3 bases from V and 3 bases from J; bases unmatched to any gene: 4. CDR3 residues: CASSLRDRLNQPQHF. The CDR3, as DNA: TGTGCCAGCAGTTTGAGGGACAGGCTCAATCAGCCCCAGCATTTT.

The V gene is TRBV6-6, the J gene TRBJ1-2; TRBD1 is a possible D gene (5 bases). V was pared by 7 bases and J by 8 bases, with 14 bases between. Looked up from germline, CDR1 is MNHNY and CDR2 is SVGAGI (reference sequence). The CDR3 contains 12 residues. The CDR3 here is CASTNGGAGYTF. The DNA of the CDR3 is TGTGCCAGCACCAACGGGGGTGCCGGCTACACCTTC.

The chain recombines TRBV5-4 with TRBJ2-7; D gene unclear. The CDR3 consists of 13 residues. V lost 0 bases and J lost 6, with 10 bases in between. From germline, CDR1 is SGHNT and CDR2 YYREEE (reference sequence). The CDR3 DNA follows: TGTGCCAGCAGCTTGGACCGCCGCCCCGAGCAGTACTTC. Protein sequence: CASSLDRRPEQYF.

The chain joins TRBV4-1 to TRBJ1-5; no clear D. The CDR3 contains 13 residues. Germline V gene sequence: CDR1 MGHRA, CDR2 YSYEKL. V was trimmed by 0 bases and J by 6 bases, leaving 6 bases between them. The CDR3 coding sequence is TGCGCCAGCAGCCAAGATCAGAGTCAGCCCCAGCATTTT. Its protein is CASSQDQSQPQHF.

The chain employs TRBV6-5 and TRBJ2-5, with 11 nucleotides matching TRBD2. The CDR3 runs to 15 residues. With 4 bases clipped from V and 5 bases from J, the junction kept 6 bases outside the gene matches. CDR1 MNHEY and CDR2 SVGAGI come from the germline V gene. The CDR3 is CASSFSGGARETQYF. Here the CDR3 DNA reads TGTGCCAGCAGTTTTAGCGGGGGGGCGCGGGAGACCCAGTACTTC.

The chain carries TRBV19 and TRBJ1-1; perhaps TRBD1 as D (5 bases). This CDR3 is built from 14 residues. Trimming left V 7 bases short and J 0 bases short, with 12 bases between. The germline CDR1 and CDR2 sequences are LNHDA and SQIVND (reference sequence). The CDR3 DNA reads TGTGCCAGTACGCAGGGCCTCATGAACACTGAAGCTTTCTTT. Its protein is CASTQGLMNTEAFF. Full variable domain (rest looked up from reference TRBV19 and TRBJ1-1): DGGITQSPKYLFRKEGQNVTLSCEQNLNHDAMYWYRQDPGQGLRLIYYSQIVNDFQKGDIAEGYSVSREKKESFPLTVTSAQKNPTAFYLCASTQGLMNTEAFFGQGTRLTVV.

This chain joins TRBV7-2 and TRBJ1-5, with D perhaps TRBD1 (5 bases). The germline gives CDR1 SGHTA, CDR2 FQGNSA. The CDR3 is made up of 15 amino acids. Trimming pared 3 bases from V and 3 bases from J, leaving 12 bases between. CDR3 sequence reads: CASSFPGKPNQPQHF. CDR3 DNA sequence: TGTGCCAGCAGCTTCCCAGGGAAGCCCAATCAGCCCCAGCATTTT.

The chain couples TRBV28 to TRBJ2-5, with D perhaps given as TRBD1 or TRBD2 (7 bases each). Germline CDR1 and CDR2: MDHEN and SYDVKM. Trimming took 8 bases from V and 3 from J, leaving 13 bases between them. This CDR3 is 13 amino acids long. The CDR3 here is CASRGGGEETQYF. The CDR3 DNA is TGTGCCAGCCGGGGAGGGGGCGAAGAGACCCAGTACTTC.

The chain uses TRBV7-9 and TRBJ1-4, with D possibly being TRBD1 (5 bases). Germline V CDR1 and CDR2: SEHNR, FQNEAQ (reference sequence). With 3 bases removed from V and 0 bases from J, the gap between germline ends came to 11 bases. This CDR3 is 16 amino acids long. CDR3 loop: CASSLGTVATNEKLFF. CDR3 bases: TGTGCCAGCAGCTTGGGGACGGTTGCAACTAATGAAAAACTGTTTTTT.

The CDR3 protein is CASSSYFSGYNEQFF. The CDR3, as DNA: TGTGCCAGCAGCTCGTATTTTTCGGGCTACAATGAGCAGTTCTTC. This chain uses TRBV5-4 with TRBJ2-1; D gene unclear. The CDR3 spans 15 residues. Trimming pared 3 bases from V and 3 bases from J, leaving 13 bases between. Germline CDR1 and CDR2: SGHNT and YYREEE (reference sequence).

This chain connects TRBV7-2 to TRBJ2-5, with D possibly TRBD1 on 5 matching bases. Trimming cost V 2 bases and J 5 bases, with 15 bases left between them. The CDR3 totals 15 residues. Germline values: CDR1 SGHTA, CDR2 FQGNSA. The CDR3 sequence: CASSLSPFSGETQYF. The CDR3 DNA sequence: TGTGCCAGCAGCTTATCCCCGTTTTCAGGGGAGACCCAGTACTTC.

This clone was seen a handful of times. The chain joins TRBV6-1 to TRBJ1-1, with D maybe TRBD1 (6 bases). The V and J ends lost 6 bases and 1 base respectively, with 12 bases between them. Per germline, CDR1 MNHNS and CDR2 SASEGT. The CDR3 length is 14 residues. The CDR3 DNA is TGTGCCAGCAGACCGGGACACCCGAACACTGAAGCTTTCTTT. It yields the protein CASRPGHPNTEAFF.

The chain links TRBV11-3 to TRBJ1-1, with D possibly matching TRBD1 (6 bases). V was pared by 5 bases and J by 0 bases, with 25 bases between. This CDR3 has 19 amino acids. Germline V CDR1 and CDR2: SGHNT, YENEEA. The CDR3 DNA follows: TGTGCCAGCAGCCTCACACGTGGCACCCTCGGACAGATGAACACTGAAGCTTTCTTT. Its translation: CASSLTRGTLGQMNTEAFF.

This clone was observed a single time. The chain joins TRBV7-2 to TRBJ2-3; the D gene could be TRBD1 or TRBD2 (5 bases each). Trimming removed 2 bases at V and 4 bases at J, with 10 bases between. The length of the CDR3 is 14 residues. Germline V gene sequence: CDR1 SGHTA, CDR2 FQGNSA. This CDR3 reads CASSLPGRADTQYF. For the CDR3, the DNA is TGTGCCAGCAGCTTACCGGGGCGGGCAGATACGCAGTATTTT.

V usage is TRBV6-6 and J usage is TRBJ2-2, with D perhaps TRBD1 or TRBD2 (5 bases each). V shed 8 bases and J shed 4 bases, with 8 bases lying between them. CDR1 is MNHNY and CDR2 is SVGAGI in the germline V gene (reference sequence). This CDR3 is built from 12 residues. The CDR3 nucleotides are TGTGCCAGCCGGGACGGCACCGGGGAGCTGTTTTTT. It yields the protein CASRDGTGELFF.

The chain uses TRBV6-5 and TRBJ2-7; D possibly corresponds to TRBD2 (6 bases). The CDR3 length is 12 residues. V gave up 3 bases and J gave up 9 bases, with 12 bases separating them. Germline-derived CDR1 and CDR2 are MNHEY and SVGAGI. Here the CDR3 reads CASSYTTGVQYF. The CDR3 DNA reads TGTGCCAGCAGTTATACCACGGGGGTGCAGTACTTC.

The chain recombines TRBV6-1 with TRBJ1-1; D is possibly TRBD1 (5 bases). Germline V gives CDR1 MNHNS, CDR2 SASEGT. The V gene lost 2 bases and the J gene lost 1 base, with 14 bases spanning the gap. The CDR3 loop spans 16 amino acids. The CDR3 DNA sequence: TGTGCCAGCAGTGAAACGGGATGGGGGGGGAACACTGAAGCTTTCTTT. Residues: CASSETGWGGNTEAFF.

This chain links TRBV5-7 with TRBJ1-2; 10 positions agree with TRBD1. TRBV5-7 is known as an ORF, though its function is uncertain. The junction had 6 bases not matched to a gene; V was cut back by 4 bases and J by 6 bases. The CDR3 consists of 14 residues. CDR3 nucleotides: TGTGCCAGCAGCGCAGGACAGGGGGGTCATGGCTACACCTTC. Its translation: CASSAGQGGHGYTF.